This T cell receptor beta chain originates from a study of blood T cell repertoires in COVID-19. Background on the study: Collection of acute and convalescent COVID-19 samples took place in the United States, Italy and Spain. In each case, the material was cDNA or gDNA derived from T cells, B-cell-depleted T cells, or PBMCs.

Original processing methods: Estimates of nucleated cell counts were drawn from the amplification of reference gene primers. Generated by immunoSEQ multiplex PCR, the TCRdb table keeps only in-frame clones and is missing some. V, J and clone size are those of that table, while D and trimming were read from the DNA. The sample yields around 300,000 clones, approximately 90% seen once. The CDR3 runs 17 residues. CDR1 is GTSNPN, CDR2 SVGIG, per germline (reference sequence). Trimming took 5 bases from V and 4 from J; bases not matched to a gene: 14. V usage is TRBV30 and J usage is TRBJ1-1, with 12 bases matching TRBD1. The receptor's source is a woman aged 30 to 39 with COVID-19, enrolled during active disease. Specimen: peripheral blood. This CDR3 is CAWGQPKGQGAATEAFF. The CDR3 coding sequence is TGTGCCTGGGGTCAGCCGAAGGGACAGGGGGCGGCCACTGAAGCTTTCTTT.